The clone carrying this TCR beta chain was detected ten times or more. The CDR3 loop spans 14 amino acids. Germline V gene lookup returns CDR1 SGHDN and CDR2 FVKESK. V was clipped by 4 bases and J by 7 bases, with 13 bases between them. These data originate in a study of blood T cells in healthy people across ages. Sample-barcoded 5' priming and a J-beta primer mix drove a second PCR of about 6 to 11 cycles. TCRdb reprocessed the 5' RACE reads via MiXCR and lists one record per CDR3 protein. This sample yields 600,000 to 1,000,000 distinct CDR3 sequences, of which about 25% are seen a single time; approximately 4% belongs to the top ten. These same data were also listed under a study on T cells of mothers and their children. That work adds: Using the M1S primer, the second PCR added sample barcodes along with 2-4 random nucleotides.

V usage is TRBV14 and J usage is TRBJ1-4, with D maybe TRBD1 (6 bases). The clonotype was recovered from a boy aged 5-17 years in good health. Specimen: blood. CDR3 amino acids: CASSPDQGSEKLFF. The CDR3 region has the DNA TGTGCCAGCAGCCCGGACCAGGGGAGTGAAAAACTGTTTTTT. Full variable domain (missing parts from reference TRBV14 and TRBJ1-4): EAGVTQFPSHSVIEKGQTVTLRCDPISGHDNLYWYRRVMGKEIKFLLHFVKESKQDESGMPNNRFLAERTGGTYSTLKVQPAELEDSGVYFCASSPDQGSEKLFFGSGTQLSVL.